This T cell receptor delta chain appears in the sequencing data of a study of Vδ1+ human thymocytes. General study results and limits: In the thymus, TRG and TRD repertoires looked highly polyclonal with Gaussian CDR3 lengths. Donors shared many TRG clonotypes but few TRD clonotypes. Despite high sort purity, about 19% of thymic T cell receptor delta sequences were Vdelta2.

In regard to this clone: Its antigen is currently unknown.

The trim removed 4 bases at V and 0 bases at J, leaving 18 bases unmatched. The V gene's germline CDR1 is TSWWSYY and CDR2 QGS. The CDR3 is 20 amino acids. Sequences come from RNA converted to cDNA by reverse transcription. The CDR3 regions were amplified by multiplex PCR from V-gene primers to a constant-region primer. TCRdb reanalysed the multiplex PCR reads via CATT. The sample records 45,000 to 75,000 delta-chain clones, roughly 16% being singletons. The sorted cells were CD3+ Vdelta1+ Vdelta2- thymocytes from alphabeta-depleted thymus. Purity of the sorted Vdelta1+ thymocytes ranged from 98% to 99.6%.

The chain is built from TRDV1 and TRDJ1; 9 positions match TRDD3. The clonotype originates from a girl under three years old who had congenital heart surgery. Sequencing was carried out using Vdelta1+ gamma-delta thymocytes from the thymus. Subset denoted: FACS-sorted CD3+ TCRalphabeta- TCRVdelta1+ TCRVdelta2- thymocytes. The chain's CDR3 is CALGVGIHSYRGYDTDKLIF. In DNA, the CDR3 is TGTGCTCTTGGGGTCGGCATACATTCCTACCGGGGATACGACACCGATAAACTCATCTTT.